The 30 T cell receptor beta chains below were found in one sample sequenced in a study. TCRdb re-analysed the RT-PCR reads in MiXCR, keeping a single row per CDR3 protein. This table holds about 680,000 distinct CDR3 sequences, approximately 15% found once. Material: memory CD4+ T cells from blood. Receptors originate from a female donor in good health, serving as a healthy control.

The CDR3 coding sequence is TGTGCCAGCAGCTTAGATCGAGACGATACGCAGTATTTT. Translation: CASSLDRDDTQYF. The genes are TRBV11-2 and TRBJ2-3, with no clear D. Germline lookup yields CDR1 SGHAT and CDR2 FQNNGV. V lost 0 bases, J lost 6 bases, and 7 bases lay in between. The CDR3 length is 13 residues.

This clonotype was observed at least ten times. V gene TRBV5-1 combines with J gene TRBJ2-1, with a weak D call TRBD1 (6 bases). V lost 2 bases and J lost 7, with 10 bases in between. This CDR3 is built from 13 residues. CDR1 is SGHRS and CDR2 is YFSETQ in the germline V gene. The CDR3 spells CASSLQGFNEQFF. CDR3 bases: TGCGCCAGCAGCTTACAGGGATTTAATGAGCAGTTCTTC.

This clonotype was observed many times. This chain links TRBV5-1 with TRBJ2-2, with D possibly TRBD1 on 5 matching bases. Deletions cut 4 bases from V and 4 bases from J, with 14 bases between. This CDR3 is 15 amino acids long. CDR1 is SGHRS and CDR2 is YFSETQ in the germline V gene. The CDR3 nucleotides are TGCGCCAGCAGCCCCCACTTCACAGGCACCGGGGAGCTGTTTTTT. It translates to CASSPHFTGTGELFF.

This clonotype was observed a few times. The chain links TRBV25-1 to TRBJ2-1, with no clear D. The germline V gene has CDR1 MGHDK and CDR2 SYGVNS. CDR3 length equals 16 residues. Trimming removed 8 bases from V and 8 bases from J, with 25 bases in between. The CDR3 sequence: CASSPRLDPSTDEQFF. DNA for the CDR3: TGTGCCAGCTCTCCGAGACTGGACCCTTCGACGGATGAGCAGTTCTTC.

At least ten counts were recorded for this clonotype. The rearrangement joins TRBV20-1 to TRBJ1-5, with 8 positions matching TRBD1. CDR3 length: 12 amino acids. V shed 5 bases, J shed 6 bases, and the junction held 3 bases outside the gene matches. The germline V gene has CDR1 DFQATT and CDR2 SNEGSKA (reference sequence). The CDR3 nucleotides read TGCAGTGCTTGGACAGGGTCTCAGCCCCAGCATTTT. It translates to CSAWTGSQPQHF.

This clonotype was counted only a few times. In nucleotides, the CDR3 is TGCAGTGCTAGGGGGGACCTGGATCAGCCCCAGCATTTT. Residues: CSARGDLDQPQHF. V and J are TRBV20-1 and TRBJ1-5; a possible D gene is TRBD1 (5 bases). CDR1 and CDR2 from the germline V gene are DFQATT and SNEGSKA (reference sequence). V lost 3 bases, J lost 5 bases, and 11 bases lay in between. The CDR3 is made up of 13 amino acids.

The V and J genes are TRBV18 and TRBJ1-3; D remains unclear. This CDR3 comprises 16 residues. Germline assignment: CDR1 KGHSH and CDR2 LQKENI. Trimming cost V 2 bases and J 0 bases, with 11 bases left between them. The CDR3 sequence is CASSPNYGPSGNTIYF. The CDR3 bases are TGTGCCAGCTCACCAAATTATGGACCCTCTGGAAACACCATATATTTT.

The V and J genes are TRBV12-3 or TRBV12-4 and TRBJ2-7, with D possibly matching TRBD1 (6 bases). V dropped 6 bases and J dropped 2 bases, with 20 bases sitting between them. CDR3 length equals 16 residues. In nucleotides, the CDR3 is TGTGCCAGCAGCTATAGACCCGGGACATCGACCTACGAGCAGTACTTC. This gives the protein CASSYRPGTSTYEQYF.

The chain recombines TRBV30 with TRBJ2-1; D unresolved. This CDR3 has 11 amino acids. Trimming stripped 8 bases from V and 4 bases from J, with 9 bases between. Germline CDR1 is GTSNPN and CDR2 is SVGIG (reference sequence). The CDR3 sequence is CALNQYNEQFF. DNA of the CDR3: TGTGCCCTAAACCAATACAATGAGCAGTTCTTC.

The table lists this clonotype with many counts. The chain uses TRBV29-1 and TRBJ1-5; tentatively, D is TRBD1 (6 bases). The CDR3 sequence is 13 residues long. The germline CDR1 and CDR2 sequences are SQVTM and ANQGSEA. The V end lost 6 bases, the J end lost 5 bases, and 14 bases lay between the germline ends. In DNA, the CDR3 is TGCAGCGTGCGGGGGCAGGCCGATCAGCCCCAGCATTTT. This encodes CSVRGQADQPQHF.

The chain uses TRBV28 and TRBJ2-2; D is tentatively TRBD1 or TRBD2 (5 bases each). Germline CDR1 MDHEN, CDR2 SYDVKM. Trimming took off 3 bases at V and 0 bases at J, with 14 bases between the two ends. The CDR3 is 17 residues long. The CDR3 here is CASSFVGDGPNTGELFF. In nucleotides, the CDR3 is TGTGCCAGCAGTTTCGTAGGGGACGGACCGAACACCGGGGAGCTGTTTTTT.

This clonotype has more than one count but fewer than ten. The chain joins TRBV7-9 to TRBJ1-1; D is unresolved. Germline CDR1 SEHNR, CDR2 FQNEAQ (reference sequence). The germline V and J ends were trimmed by 1 base and 1 base, with 7 bases remaining between them. The CDR3 spans 14 residues. The CDR3 sequence is CASSLDQTNTEAFF. The CDR3 DNA sequence: TGTGCCAGCAGCTTAGATCAGACGAACACTGAAGCTTTCTTT.

The chain is built from TRBV20-1 and TRBJ2-3, with D possibly matching TRBD1 (6 bases). With 3 bases removed from V and 2 bases from J, the gap between germline ends came to 9 bases. The CDR3 extends over 13 amino acids. Germline CDR1 DFQATT, CDR2 SNEGSKA (reference sequence). The CDR3 loop is CSARGADTDTQYF. CDR3 DNA: TGCAGTGCTAGGGGGGCGGACACAGATACGCAGTATTTT.

This clonotype was recorded many times. CDR3 sequence (DNA): TGCAGTGCTAGAACCCTGGAATCCTCCTACAATGAGCAGTTCTTC. Residues: CSARTLESSYNEQFF. The chain recombines TRBV20-1 with TRBJ2-1; unclear D gene. Germline V gene sequence: CDR1 DFQATT, CDR2 SNEGSKA (reference sequence). V was pared by 2 bases and J by 0 bases, with 11 bases between. CDR3 length: 15 residues.

Many counts were recorded for this clonotype. The chain recombines TRBV15 with TRBJ2-5; no clear D gene. Germline CDR1 LNHNV, CDR2 YYDKDF (reference sequence). CDR3 length equals 14 residues. V lost 1 base and J 1 base, leaving 7 bases between the germline ends. Here the CDR3 DNA reads TGTGCCACCAGCAGAGGGGCCGGCCAAGAGACCCAGTACTTC. Its translation is CATSRGAGQETQYF.

This rearrangement joins TRBV7-2 to TRBJ2-7, with D tentatively TRBD2 (6 bases). CDR3 size: 14 residues. CDR1 is SGHTA and CDR2 is FQGNSA in the germline V gene. V was cut by 3 bases and J by 2 bases, with 11 bases left in between. The DNA of the CDR3 is TGTGCCAGCAGCTTGTGGCGGGACCCCTACGAGCAGTACTTC. It codes for CASSLWRDPYEQYF.

This chain links TRBV7-2 with TRBJ2-7; 7 bases line up with TRBD1. Trimming removed 8 bases from V and 6 bases from J; junction bases left unmatched: 16. This CDR3 has 15 amino acids. Germline V gene data show CDR1 as SGHTA and CDR2 as FQGNSA. CDR3 protein: CASGNRGAALGEQYF. The CDR3 DNA follows: TGTGCCAGCGGAAACAGGGGTGCTGCGTTGGGCGAGCAGTACTTC.

This CDR3 reads CASFSPTGGQPQHF. CDR3 nucleotides: TGTGCCAGCTTCTCACCGACAGGGGGCCAGCCCCAGCATTTT. The V gene is TRBV28, the J gene TRBJ1-5; 10 bases match TRBD1. J lost 7 bases, V lost 8 bases, and 8 bases had no gene match. CDR3 length equals 14 residues. In germline, CDR1 is MDHEN, CDR2 SYDVKM.

A word on this clonotype: A much larger clone differs from this one at a single base, so this may be a read error. The rearrangement uses TRBV20-1 and TRBJ1-5, with 7 bases aligning to TRBD1. From germline, CDR1 is DFQATT and CDR2 SNEGSKA (reference sequence). CDR3 length: 14 residues. Trimming removed 5 bases from V and 2 bases from J; junction bases left unmatched: 6. The CDR3 bases are TGCAGTGCTCTTAGGACAGGCCGCAATCAGCCCCAGCATTTT. Encoded protein: CSALRTGRNQPQHF.

This clonotype was seen a handful of times. The CDR3 nucleotides are TGTGCCAGCAGTTACAACAGGGGGGGCAATCAGCCCCAGCATTTT. This sequence encodes CASSYNRGGNQPQHF. This chain uses TRBV6-2 or TRBV6-3 with TRBJ1-5; 8 bases are shared with TRBD1. Trimming cost V 2 bases and J 2 bases; bases outside gene matches: 2. Germline CDR1 and CDR2: MNHEY and SVGEGT. CDR3 size: 15 residues.

In its sample, this clonotype was seen a few times. The chain couples TRBV12-3 or TRBV12-4 to TRBJ2-2; tentative D call: TRBD1 (5 bases). The CDR3 totals 14 residues. V gave up 7 bases and J gave up 4 bases, with 13 bases separating them. This chain's CDR3 is CASKTGVGTGELFF. The CDR3 DNA reads as TGTGCCAGCAAAACAGGTGTGGGCACCGGGGAGCTGTTTTTT.

The chain employs TRBV20-1 and TRBJ1-1; 7 bases are shared with TRBD1. V dropped 5 bases and J dropped 4; count of bases not matched to a gene: 13. The CDR3 is 15 residues long. Germline V lookup: CDR1 DFQATT, CDR2 SNEGSKA (reference sequence). In DNA, the CDR3 is TGCAGTGCTCAATCACAGGGGAGAGGTGTCACTGAAGCTTTCTTT. It yields the protein CSAQSQGRGVTEAFF.

The chain couples TRBV27 to TRBJ2-7; D could derive from TRBD1 or TRBD2 (5 bases each). Trimming removed 9 bases at V and 4 bases at J, with 25 bases between. Looked up from germline, CDR1 is MNHEY and CDR2 is SMNVEV (reference sequence). The CDR3 covers 16 residues. The CDR3 sequence is CASSAPGQGSGYEQYF. CDR3 bases: TGTGCCAGTTCTGCCCCGGGGCAGGGAAGTGGGTACGAGCAGTACTTC.

V and J are TRBV20-1 and TRBJ2-7, with 7 nucleotides matching TRBD1. The germline gives CDR1 DFQATT, CDR2 SNEGSKA (reference sequence). The junction had 10 bases not matched to a gene; V was cut back by 3 bases and J by 5 bases. The CDR3 length is 14 residues. The CDR3 is CSASEGTAKNEQYF. The CDR3 DNA reads TGCAGTGCTAGTGAGGGGACAGCCAAGAACGAGCAGTACTTC.

This clonotype has at least ten counts. This chain links TRBV20-1 with TRBJ2-1, with 10 bases fitting TRBD2. This CDR3 has 14 residues. V gave up 1 base and J gave up 7 bases; unmatched junction bases: 4. Germline V gives CDR1 DFQATT, CDR2 SNEGSKA (reference sequence). The CDR3: CSARVAGGPNEQFF. The CDR3 DNA sequence: TGCAGTGCTAGAGTAGCGGGGGGTCCTAATGAGCAGTTCTTC.

This clonotype was detected only a few times. The CDR3 spells CASSLIGHGELFF. The CDR3 DNA sequence: TGTGCCAGCAGCTTGATTGGGCACGGGGAGCTGTTTTTT. J is TRBJ2-2 and V is TRBV7-9; D remains ambiguous. Germline V gene sequence: CDR1 SEHNR, CDR2 FQNEAQ (reference sequence). The CDR3 is 13 residues long. V was pared by 3 bases and J by 7 bases, with 9 bases between.

This clonotype has a handful of counts. This chain joins TRBV29-1 and TRBJ2-1, with D perhaps given as TRBD1 or TRBD2 (7 bases each). This CDR3 region has 13 residues. The V gene lost 3 bases and the J gene lost 7 bases, with 13 bases spanning the gap. The germline CDR1 and CDR2 sequences are SQVTM and ANQGSEA. The CDR3 nucleotides read TGCAGCGTTGATGGGAGGGGGCCAAATGAGCAGTTCTTC. Residues: CSVDGRGPNEQFF.

The chain links TRBV28 to TRBJ2-1; D gene uncertain. Germline CDR1 MDHEN, CDR2 SYDVKM. Deletions cut 2 bases from V and 10 bases from J, with 9 bases between. The CDR3 runs 12 residues. CDR3 protein: CASSLNPREQFF. The DNA of the CDR3 is TGTGCCAGCAGTTTAAACCCGCGAGAGCAGTTCTTC.

This clonotype was counted a few times. This chain links TRBV4-3 with TRBJ2-3; no definite D call. CDR3 length: 15 residues. Trimming removed 3 bases at V and 6 bases at J, with 16 bases between. The germline V gene has CDR1 LGHNA and CDR2 YSLEER. The CDR3 region is CASSQGYLTRDTQYF. Here the CDR3 DNA reads TGCGCCAGCAGCCAGGGATATTTAACGCGGGATACGCAGTATTTT.

There are many counts of this clonotype. The genes are TRBV6-2 or TRBV6-3 and TRBJ1-2; TRBD1 is a possible D gene (6 bases). The CDR3 consists of 13 residues. Germline CDR1 MNHEY, CDR2 SVGEGT. V gave up 6 bases and J gave up 7 bases, with 15 bases separating them. The CDR3 DNA sequence: TGTGCCAGCAGCCAACAGGGTTTCCCTGGCTACACCTTC. It codes for CASSQQGFPGYTF.